Presented here are 27 T cell receptor beta chains from one specimen sequenced in a study of sequential checkpoint blockade in melanoma. The treatment here: randomized to nivolumab then ipilimumab (arm A) or the reverse (arm B). Profiling relied on immunoSEQ multiplex PCR, and the TCRdb table lists in-frame clones only, not all of them. Among roughly 12,000 clones listed, 70% to 75% were seen once. The specimen was CD8+ T cells sorted from blood (inferred from file names), collected from a patient given nivolumab and ipilimumab in sequence. These receptors came from a human donor with melanoma.

This chain connects TRBV6-4 to TRBJ2-1; 12 bases line up with TRBD2. Unmatched junction bases numbered 3, after V lost 5 bases and J lost 7 bases. The CDR3 contains 14 residues. CDR1 is MRHNA and CDR2 is SNTAGT in the germline V gene. The CDR3 spells CASSLTSGRNEQFF. DNA of the CDR3: TGTGCCAGCAGTCTTACTAGCGGGAGGAATGAGCAGTTCTTC.

This chain connects TRBV11-2 to TRBJ1-6, with D possibly matching TRBD1 (5 bases). From germline, CDR1 is SGHAT and CDR2 FQNNGV. Trimming stripped 1 base from V and 7 bases from J, with 14 bases between. The CDR3 contains 16 residues. The CDR3 DNA reads TGTGCCAGCAGCTTAGTTTGGCGGGACCTCAATTCACCCCTCCACTTT. Encoded protein: CASSLVWRDLNSPLHF.

The chain links TRBV29-1 to TRBJ1-1; no firm D call. Germline CDR1 and CDR2: SQVTM and ANQGSEA. Trimming pared 4 bases from V and 4 bases from J, leaving 10 bases between. The length of the CDR3 is 12 residues. Here the CDR3 DNA reads TGCAGCGTTGGGGATGAGGGCACTGAAGCTTTCTTT. This sequence encodes CSVGDEGTEAFF.

This clone was observed a few times. The chain couples TRBV7-9 to TRBJ2-7, with a tentative D call TRBD2 (5 bases). Germline V CDR1 and CDR2: SEHNR, FQNEAQ (reference sequence). Trimming took off 5 bases at V and 5 bases at J, with 19 bases between the two ends. The CDR3 is 15 residues long. This chain's CDR3 is CASSPAGISVDEQYF. CDR3 DNA: TGTGCCAGCAGCCCGGCCGGGATATCGGTCGACGAGCAGTACTTC.

Regarding this clone: A read error may produce the germline difference seen at one junction end. The same CDR3 arises from other DNA sequences in this sample as well. The chain carries TRBV27 and TRBJ2-2; D uncertain. Germline V gives CDR1 MNHEY, CDR2 SMNVEV (reference sequence). The CDR3 sequence is 16 residues long. CDR3 coding DNA: TGTGCCAGTAGTTTAGTGTTAACGGAGAGCACCGGGGAGCTGTTTTTT. Its translation is CASSLVLTESTGELFF.

V is TRBV19 and J is TRBJ2-1; D is possibly TRBD2 (6 bases). CDR3 size: 15 residues. The germline V gene encodes CDR1 LNHDA and CDR2 SQIVND (reference sequence). Between the trimmed V and J ends, which lost 5 bases and 2 bases, there was a span of 13 bases. CDR3 DNA sequence: TGTGCCAGTAGTGCACGGGGAGGCCCCTACAATGAGCAGTTCTTC. Protein product: CASSARGGPYNEQFF.

The V and J genes are TRBV4-1 and TRBJ1-2; no clear D. Trimming cost V 0 bases and J 7 bases, with 12 bases left between them. Germline assignment: CDR1 MGHRA and CDR2 YSYEKL. CDR3 size: 14 residues. Written as DNA, the CDR3 is TGCGCCAGCAGCCAAGAAGTCCCGAGCCGTGGCTACACCTTC. Protein product: CASSQEVPSRGYTF.

The chain employs TRBV11-2 and TRBJ2-3; D remains unclear. V was pared by 1 base and J by 6 bases, with 8 bases between. Germline V gene sequence: CDR1 SGHAT, CDR2 FQNNGV. This CDR3 is built from 13 residues. CDR3 loop: CASSLGAPDTQYF. The CDR3 region has the DNA TGTGCCAGCAGCTTAGGGGCTCCGGATACGCAGTATTTT.

This chain connects TRBV6-5 to TRBJ1-1; a weak D match, TRBD1 (5 bases). Trimming left V 2 bases short and J 4 bases short, with 14 bases between. The germline CDR1 and CDR2 sequences are MNHEY and SVGAGI. This CDR3 is built from 15 residues. The CDR3: CASSYVGGGGTEAFF. CDR3 DNA: TGTGCCAGCAGTTACGTCGGCGGCGGGGGCACTGAAGCTTTCTTT.

Worth noting for this clone: The junction does not match germline at one end; this may be a read error. The chain has TRBV6-4 and TRBJ2-7; a weak D match, TRBD2 (5 bases). Germline V CDR1 and CDR2: MRHNA, SNTAGT. This CDR3 is built from 13 residues. This CDR3 reads CAISGRTGDEQYF. As DNA, the CDR3 is TGTGCCATCAGTGGGCGAACCGGGGACGAGCAGTACTTC.

This clone was found once. V and J are TRBV5-4 and TRBJ1-4, with D perhaps matching TRBD1 (6 bases). The CDR3 is 14 residues long. Germline V lookup: CDR1 SGHNT, CDR2 YYREEE (reference sequence). V dropped 0 bases and J dropped 8 bases, with 11 bases sitting between them. CDR3 protein: CASSLDRAGEKLFF. CDR3 in DNA: TGTGCCAGCAGCTTGGACAGGGCAGGAGAAAAACTGTTTTTT.

The chain has TRBV5-1 and TRBJ2-7; 10 nucleotides align to TRBD2. The V gene end was trimmed by 7 bases and the J gene end by 4 bases; junction bases not matched to a gene: 8. The CDR3 has 14 residues. Looked up from germline, CDR1 is SGHRS and CDR2 is YFSETQ. The CDR3 DNA sequence: TGCGCCAGCTCTATAGCGGGGGGCCGTTACGAGCAGTACTTC. This translates into CASSIAGGRYEQYF.

The genes are TRBV7-6 and TRBJ2-1, with D maybe TRBD1 (6 bases). The germline V and J ends were trimmed by 5 bases and 2 bases, with 13 bases remaining between them. Per the germline V gene, CDR1 is SGHVS and CDR2 is FNYEAQ. This CDR3 is built from 15 residues. CDR3 amino acids: CASSPETGTYNEQFF. CDR3 nucleotides: TGTGCCAGCAGCCCAGAGACAGGTACCTACAATGAGCAGTTCTTC.

The chain recombines TRBV30 with TRBJ2-1; TRBD2 matches 13 bases. The germline V gene has CDR1 GTSNPN and CDR2 SVGIG (reference sequence). The V gene end was trimmed by 8 bases and the J gene end by 7 bases; junction bases not matched to a gene: 5. The CDR3 length is 13 residues. The CDR3: CARTSGRTNEQFF. The CDR3 nucleotides read TGTGCCCGGACTAGCGGGAGAACGAATGAGCAGTTCTTC. Combining the CDR3 with reference TRBV30 and TRBJ2-1 gives the whole variable domain SQTIHQWPATLVQPVGSPLSLECTVEGTSNPNLYWYRQAAGRGLQLLFYSVGIGQISSEVPQNLSASRPQDRQFILSSKKLLLSDSGFYLCARTSGRTNEQFFGPGTRLTVL.

The J gene is TRBJ2-7, the V gene TRBV28; 12 bases line up with TRBD1. J lost 4 bases, V lost 5 bases, and 12 bases had no gene match. CDR3 size: 17 residues. CDR1 is MDHEN and CDR2 is SYDVKM in the germline V gene. The CDR3, as DNA: TGTGCCAGCAGTCTTAGCGGGACAGGGGGCAGTAAGTACGAGCAGTACTTC. It is translated as CASSLSGTGGSKYEQYF. The full variable domain, its missing parts supplied by reference TRBV28 and TRBJ2-7, is DVKVTQSSRYLVKRTGEKVFLECVQDMDHENMFWYRQDPGLGLRLIYFSYDVKMKEKGDIPEGYSVSREKKERFSLILESASTNQTSMYLCASSLSGTGGSKYEQYFGPGTRLTVT.

V usage is TRBV6-5 and J usage is TRBJ1-1; D may be TRBD1 (5 bases). With 4 bases removed from V and 1 base from J, the gap between germline ends came to 13 bases. Germline CDR1 MNHEY, CDR2 SVGAGI. This CDR3 is 15 amino acids long. This chain's CDR3 is CASSSPVGGNTEAFF. In DNA, the CDR3 is TGTGCCAGCAGTTCTCCAGTCGGGGGGAACACTGAAGCTTTCTTT.

V and J are TRBV7-9 and TRBJ1-1; 9 bases are a match to TRBD1. The CDR3 consists of 14 residues. CDR1 is SEHNR, CDR2 FQNEAQ, per germline (reference sequence). After removal of 3 bases from V and 3 bases from J, the junction contained 2 bases not matched to a gene. The CDR3 region has the DNA TGTGCCAGCAGCTTGGGACAGGGTTACACTGAAGCTTTCTTT. It specifies CASSLGQGYTEAFF.

The table lists this clone with a count of one. The J gene is TRBJ2-1, the V gene TRBV9; D possibly corresponds to TRBD1 (6 bases). There are 14 residues in the CDR3. From germline, CDR1 is SGDLS and CDR2 YYNGEE. V dropped 3 bases and J dropped 10 bases, with 17 bases sitting between them. This CDR3 is CASSEGVSPGEQFF. The CDR3 coding sequence is TGTGCCAGCAGCGAGGGGGTCTCTCCGGGCGAGCAGTTCTTC.

The genes are TRBV4-2 and TRBJ1-3, with D tentatively TRBD1 (5 bases). Germline lookup yields CDR1 LGHNA and CDR2 YNFKEQ. CDR3 length: 17 amino acids. V was trimmed by 9 bases and J by 0 bases, leaving 21 bases between them. CDR3 coding DNA: TGTGCCAGGGGGAACAGGTTACTCTCCTGCTCTGGAAACACCATATATTTT. Its protein product is CARGNRLLSCSGNTIYF.

This chain links TRBV28 with TRBJ1-5; 8 bases fit TRBD1. V lost 8 bases, J lost 4 bases, and 4 bases stayed unmatched. In germline, CDR1 is MDHEN, CDR2 SYDVKM. This CDR3 has 13 residues. The CDR3 loop is CASQNRGNQPQHF. The CDR3 bases are TGTGCCAGCCAAAACAGGGGGAATCAGCCCCAGCATTTT.

The rearrangement joins TRBV2 to TRBJ2-1; TRBD1 matches at 7 bases. This CDR3 has 16 residues. CDR1 and CDR2 from the germline V gene are SNHLY and FYNNEI. The ends lost 0 bases at V and 6 bases at J; junction bases unmatched: 8. The CDR3, as DNA: TGTGCCAGCAGTGAAGCGTTAGACAGGGCGGGCAATGAGCAGTTCTTC. This sequence encodes CASSEALDRAGNEQFF.

The V call is TRBV27, the J call TRBJ2-1; 11 bases align to TRBD2. J lost 2 bases, V lost 4 bases, and 4 bases had no gene match. The CDR3 totals 16 residues. Germline V gene sequence: CDR1 MNHEY, CDR2 SMNVEV (reference sequence). Here the CDR3 reads CASSSRLAGPYNEQFF. CDR3 nucleotides: TGTGCCAGCAGTTCCCGACTAGCGGGACCCTACAATGAGCAGTTCTTC.

The J gene is TRBJ2-1, the V gene TRBV7-9; no reliable D call. CDR1 is SEHNR, CDR2 FQNEAQ, per germline (reference sequence). The V end was cut by 5 bases, the J end by 0 bases, with 11 bases between. This CDR3 has 15 amino acids. CDR3 nucleotides: TGTGCCAGCAGCCGCTCTCAGGTCTCCTACAATGAGCAGTTCTTC. This encodes CASSRSQVSYNEQFF.

The rearrangement joins TRBV4-2 to TRBJ1-5; TRBD1 matches at 9 bases. The germline V gene has CDR1 LGHNA and CDR2 YNFKEQ. This CDR3 comprises 15 residues. V was pared by 5 bases and J by 5 bases, with 7 bases of the junction left unmatched. CDR3 DNA sequence: TGTGCCAGCAGCGCTGGGACAGGGTTTGATCAGCCCCAGCATTTT. As protein: CASSAGTGFDQPQHF.

This clone was found a few times. The V gene is TRBV6-1, the J gene TRBJ2-7, with D maybe TRBD1 (5 bases). With 2 bases removed from V and 0 bases from J, the gap between germline ends came to 11 bases. The CDR3 consists of 15 residues. Germline CDR1 reads MNHNS; CDR2 reads SASEGT. The CDR3 is CASSEQGTFSYEQYF. CDR3 nucleotide sequence: TGTGCCAGCAGTGAACAGGGCACCTTCTCCTACGAGCAGTACTTC.

The chain carries TRBV6-6 and TRBJ1-4; TRBD1 agrees at 9 bases. The CDR3 totals 13 residues. V trimming: 10 bases; J trimming: 6 bases; junction bases outside the gene matches: 6. Germline V gene sequence: CDR1 MNHNY, CDR2 SVGAGI (reference sequence). The CDR3, as DNA: TGTGCCACCGACAGGGGGAGTGATGAAAAACTGTTTTTT. Protein: CATDRGSDEKLFF.

This clone turned up a few times. The rearrangement links TRBV6-1 to TRBJ2-2; TRBD2 matches 10 bases. The V gene's germline CDR1 is MNHNS and CDR2 SASEGT. Unmatched junction bases numbered 6, after V lost 6 bases and J lost 5 bases. There are 15 residues in the CDR3. The CDR3 bases are TGTGCCAGCAGGAGGGGGACTAGCGAGACCGGGGAGCTGTTTTTT. Its translation is CASRRGTSETGELFF.